This TCR beta chain stems from a study of blood T cells in healthy people across ages. This clonotype was counted a few times. The CDR3 is made up of 15 amino acids. V lost 5 bases and J lost 3; bases outside the gene matches: 7. A sample-barcoded 5' primer and a J-beta primer mix were used in a second PCR of roughly 7 to 12 cycles. Each cDNA molecule carried a tag from a template-switch adaptor that contained 12 random nucleotides. TCRdb re-derived calls from the 5' RACE reads in MiXCR, one entry per CDR3 protein. The table has fewer than 900,000 distinct CDR3 sequences, around 46% seen once; the top ten hold approximately 22%.

Sequencing was done on a sample of blood. The clonotype was recovered from an older woman in good health. The chain links TRBV12-3 or TRBV12-4 to TRBJ2-7; TRBD1 matches 10 bases. CDR3 in DNA: TGTGCCAGCAGTCGCGCCGGGACAGGGGACTACGAGCAGTACTTC. Its protein is CASSRAGTGDYEQYF.